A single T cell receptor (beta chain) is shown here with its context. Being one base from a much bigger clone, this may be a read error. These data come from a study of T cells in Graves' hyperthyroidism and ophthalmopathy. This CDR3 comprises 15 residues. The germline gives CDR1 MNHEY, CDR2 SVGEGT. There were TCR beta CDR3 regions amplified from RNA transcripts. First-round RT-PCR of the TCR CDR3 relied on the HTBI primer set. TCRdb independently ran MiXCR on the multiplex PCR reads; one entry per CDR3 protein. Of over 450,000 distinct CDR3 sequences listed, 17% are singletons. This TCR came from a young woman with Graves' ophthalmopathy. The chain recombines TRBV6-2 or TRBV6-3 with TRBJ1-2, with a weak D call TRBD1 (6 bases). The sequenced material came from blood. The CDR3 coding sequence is TGTGCCGGCAGTTACTTAATCCGACAGGACTATGGCTACACCTTC. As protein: CAGSYLIRQDYGYTF.